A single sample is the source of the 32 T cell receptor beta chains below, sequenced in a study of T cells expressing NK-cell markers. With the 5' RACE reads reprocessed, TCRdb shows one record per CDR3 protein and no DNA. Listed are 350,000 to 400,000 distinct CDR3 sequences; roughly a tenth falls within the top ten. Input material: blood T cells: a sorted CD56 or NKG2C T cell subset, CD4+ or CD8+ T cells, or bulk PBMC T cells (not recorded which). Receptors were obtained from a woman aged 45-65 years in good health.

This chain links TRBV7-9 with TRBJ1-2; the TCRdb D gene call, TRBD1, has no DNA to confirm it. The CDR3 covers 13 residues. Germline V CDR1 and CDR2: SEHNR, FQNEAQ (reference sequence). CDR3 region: CASSFGQGGGYTF.

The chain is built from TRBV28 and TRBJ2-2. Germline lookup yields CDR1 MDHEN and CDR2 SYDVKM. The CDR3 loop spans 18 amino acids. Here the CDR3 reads CASSLSGYSRLNTGELFF.

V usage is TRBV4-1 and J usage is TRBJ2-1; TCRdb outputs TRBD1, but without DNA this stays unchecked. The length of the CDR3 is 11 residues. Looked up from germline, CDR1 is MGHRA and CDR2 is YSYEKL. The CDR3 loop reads CASSQGVEQFF.

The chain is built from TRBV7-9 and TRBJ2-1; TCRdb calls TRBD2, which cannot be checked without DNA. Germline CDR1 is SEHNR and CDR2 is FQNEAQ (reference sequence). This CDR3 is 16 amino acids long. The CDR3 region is CASSHQAGSSYNEQFF.

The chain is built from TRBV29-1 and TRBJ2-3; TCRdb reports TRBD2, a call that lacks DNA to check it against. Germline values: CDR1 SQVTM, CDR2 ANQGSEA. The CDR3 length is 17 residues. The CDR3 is CSVEVEVGGITTDTQYF.

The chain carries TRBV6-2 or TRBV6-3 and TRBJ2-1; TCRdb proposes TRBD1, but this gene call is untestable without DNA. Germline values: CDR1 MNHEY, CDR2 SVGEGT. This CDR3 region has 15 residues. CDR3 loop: CASRDTGGAYNEQFF.

The CDR3 loop is CASSQDGAGGPIDTQYF. V and J are TRBV4-1 and TRBJ2-3; the TRBD2 assignment by TCRdb is unverifiable without DNA. Germline-derived CDR1 and CDR2 are MGHRA and YSYEKL. This CDR3 has 17 residues.

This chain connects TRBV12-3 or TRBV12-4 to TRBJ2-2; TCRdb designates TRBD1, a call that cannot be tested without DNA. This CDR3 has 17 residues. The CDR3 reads CASSPGWGGTNTGELFF.

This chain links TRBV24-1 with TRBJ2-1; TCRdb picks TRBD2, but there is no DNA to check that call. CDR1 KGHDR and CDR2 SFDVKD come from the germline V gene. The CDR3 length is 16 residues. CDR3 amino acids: CATANYRTSGSPEQFF.

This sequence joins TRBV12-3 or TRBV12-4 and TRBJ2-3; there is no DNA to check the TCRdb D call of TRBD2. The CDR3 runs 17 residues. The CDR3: CASSSPGLAPSTDTQYF.

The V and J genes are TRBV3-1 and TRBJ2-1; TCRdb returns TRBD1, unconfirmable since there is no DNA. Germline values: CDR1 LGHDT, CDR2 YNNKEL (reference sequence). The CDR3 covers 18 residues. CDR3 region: CASSEELLTVSSYNEQFF.

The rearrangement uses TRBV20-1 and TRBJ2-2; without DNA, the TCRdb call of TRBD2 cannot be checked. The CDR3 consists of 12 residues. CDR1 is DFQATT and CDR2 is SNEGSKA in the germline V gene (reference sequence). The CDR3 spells CSARTSHGELFF.

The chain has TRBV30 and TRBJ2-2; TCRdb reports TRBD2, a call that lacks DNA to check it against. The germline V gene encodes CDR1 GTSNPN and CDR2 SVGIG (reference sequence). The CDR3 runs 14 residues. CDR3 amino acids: CAWSVLGQSGELFF.

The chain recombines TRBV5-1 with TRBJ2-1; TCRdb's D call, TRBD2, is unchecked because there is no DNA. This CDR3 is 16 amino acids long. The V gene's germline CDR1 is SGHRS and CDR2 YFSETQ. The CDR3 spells CASSSLAGGVDNEQFF.

The CDR3 spells CSALPPTRIGNEQFF. This chain uses TRBV20-1 with TRBJ2-1; with no DNA, the TCRdb D assignment of TRBD2 cannot be verified. Looked up from germline, CDR1 is DFQATT and CDR2 is SNEGSKA (reference sequence). This CDR3 spans 15 amino acids.

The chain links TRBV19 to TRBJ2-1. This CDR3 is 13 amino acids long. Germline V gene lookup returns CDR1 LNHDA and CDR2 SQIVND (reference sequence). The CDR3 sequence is CASSILSNNEQFF. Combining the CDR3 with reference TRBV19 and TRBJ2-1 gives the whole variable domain DGGITQSPKYLFRKEGQNVTLSCEQNLNHDAMYWYRQDPGQGLRLIYYSQIVNDFQKGDIAEGYSVSREKKESFPLTVTSAQKNPTAFYLCASSILSNNEQFFGPGTRLTVL.

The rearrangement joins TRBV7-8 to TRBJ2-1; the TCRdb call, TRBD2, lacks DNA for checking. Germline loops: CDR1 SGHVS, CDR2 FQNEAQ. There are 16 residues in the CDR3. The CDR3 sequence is CASSATRALAANEQFF.

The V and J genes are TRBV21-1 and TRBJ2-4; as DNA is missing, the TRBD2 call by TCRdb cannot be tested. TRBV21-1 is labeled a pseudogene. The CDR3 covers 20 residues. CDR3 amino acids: CASSKAPPQSCGTSAGTQYF.

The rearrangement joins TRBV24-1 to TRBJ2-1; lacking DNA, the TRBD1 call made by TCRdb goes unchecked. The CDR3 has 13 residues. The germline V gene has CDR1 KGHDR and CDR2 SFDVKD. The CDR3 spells CATSDPGVNEQFF.

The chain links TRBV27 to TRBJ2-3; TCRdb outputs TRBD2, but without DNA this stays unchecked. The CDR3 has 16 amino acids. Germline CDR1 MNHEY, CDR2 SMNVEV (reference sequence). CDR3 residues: CASSGLAVGGTDTQYF.

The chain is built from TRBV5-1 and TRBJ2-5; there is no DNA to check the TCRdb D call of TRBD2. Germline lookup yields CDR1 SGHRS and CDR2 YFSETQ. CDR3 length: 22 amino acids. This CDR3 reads CASSLLGAASGRASVFQETQYF.

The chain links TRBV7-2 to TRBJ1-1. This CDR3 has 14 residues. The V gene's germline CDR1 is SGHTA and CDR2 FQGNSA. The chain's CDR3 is CASSLERGGHEAFF.

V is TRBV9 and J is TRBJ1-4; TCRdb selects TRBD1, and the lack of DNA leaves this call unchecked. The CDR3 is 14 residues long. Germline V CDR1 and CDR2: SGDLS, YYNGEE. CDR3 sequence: CASSTGTSGEKLFF.

The CDR3 loop reads CASSLQPGASSEQYF. The chain recombines TRBV5-1 with TRBJ2-7. CDR3 length: 15 residues. Germline lookup yields CDR1 SGHRS and CDR2 YFSETQ.

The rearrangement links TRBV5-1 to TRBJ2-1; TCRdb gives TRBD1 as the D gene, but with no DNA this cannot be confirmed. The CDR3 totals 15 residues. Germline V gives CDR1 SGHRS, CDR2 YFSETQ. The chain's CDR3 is CASSLNSHRVNEQFF. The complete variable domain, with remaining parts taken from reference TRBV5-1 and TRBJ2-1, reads KAGVTQTPRYLIKTRGQQVTLSCSPISGHRSVSWYQQTPGQGLQFLFEYFSETQRNKGNFPGRFSGRQFSNSRSEMNVSTLELGDSALYLCASSLNSHRVNEQFFGPGTRLTVL.

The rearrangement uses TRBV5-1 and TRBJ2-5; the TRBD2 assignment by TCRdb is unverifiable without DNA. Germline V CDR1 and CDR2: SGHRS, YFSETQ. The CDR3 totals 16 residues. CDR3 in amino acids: CASSLASGGPQETQYF.

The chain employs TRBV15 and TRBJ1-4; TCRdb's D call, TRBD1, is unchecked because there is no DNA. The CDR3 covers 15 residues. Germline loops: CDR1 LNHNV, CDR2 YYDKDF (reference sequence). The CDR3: CATSREKGGPEKLFF.

The CDR3 region is CASGIKPDSYQPQHF. The V call is TRBV6-2 or TRBV6-3, the J call TRBJ1-5. Germline-derived CDR1 and CDR2 are MNHEY and SVGEGT. This CDR3 has 15 residues.

This CDR3 reads CASSDLGQTLAKNIQYF. The chain has TRBV6-4 and TRBJ2-4; the TCRdb call, TRBD1, lacks DNA for checking. CDR3 size: 17 residues. Germline V gene sequence: CDR1 MRHNA, CDR2 SNTAGT.

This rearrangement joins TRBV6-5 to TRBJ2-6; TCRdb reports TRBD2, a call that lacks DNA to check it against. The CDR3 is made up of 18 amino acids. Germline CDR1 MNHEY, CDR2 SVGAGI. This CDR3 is CASSYGSSGASGANVLTF.

CDR3 amino acids: CSPSRGLNTEAFF. The chain recombines TRBV20-1 with TRBJ1-1; TCRdb's D call, TRBD1, is unchecked because there is no DNA. Germline assignment: CDR1 DFQATT and CDR2 SNEGSKA (reference sequence). The CDR3 has 13 amino acids.

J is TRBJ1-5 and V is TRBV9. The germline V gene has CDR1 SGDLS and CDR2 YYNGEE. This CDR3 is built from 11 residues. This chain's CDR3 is CASSAVETQHF.